This TCR beta chain was profiled in a study of control samples from healthy donors and cancer patients. Trimming stripped 0 bases from V and 3 bases from J, with 11 bases between. CDR3 length equals 15 residues. From germline, CDR1 is LGHDT and CDR2 YNNKEL (reference sequence). TCRdb keeps only in-frame clones here, not all; method: immunoSEQ multiplex PCR. Of over 70,000 clones listed, 85% to 90% are singletons. The clonotype was recovered from a woman aged 45-65 years with colorectal cancer. V and J are TRBV3-1 (or the pseudogene TRBV3-2) and TRBJ1-2; D may be TRBD1 (5 bases). Sequencing was done on a sample of PBMCs. The CDR3 DNA reads TGTGCCAGCAGCCAAGAACGGGGGGGAGACTATGGCTACACCTTC. Translated: CASSQERGGDYGYTF.